This is a list of T cell receptor beta chains from one sample in a study of T cell repertoires in ileal Crohn's disease. The data were produced by immunoSEQ multiplex PCR, yet TCRdb's version contains in-frame clones alone and is incomplete. The sample shows approximately 16,000 clones, 80% to 95% of them seen only once. Sequences were obtained from ileal tissue. These receptors were obtained from an adult with Crohn's disease. Each CDR3 is given with its conserved first and last residue. Each record gives: D gene, J gene, clone size, V gene, CDR3 protein, CDR3 DNA. The D gene is left open where the match is weak. Part of the rows lack a size; the others show once, few, many or a class for expanded clones.

TRBD1,TRBJ2-3,.,TRBV5-8,CASSRAPDRGIEDTQYF,TGTGCCAGCAGCCGGGCGCCCGACAGGGGGATCGAAGATACGCAGTATTTT
TRBD2,TRBJ2-2,.,TRBV11-2,CASSRLAGASNTGELFF,TGTGCCAGCAGCCGACTAGCGGGGGCCTCGAACACCGGGGAGCTGTTTTTT
.,TRBJ2-2,.,TRBV28,CASSLVGSPNTGELFF,TGTGCCAGCAGTTTGGTGGGATCCCCGAACACCGGGGAGCTGTTTTTT
.,TRBJ2-7,.,TRBV6-5,CASSLARGYEQYF,TGTGCCAGCAGTCTCGCCCGGGGCTACGAGCAGTACTTC
TRBD2,TRBJ2-3,.,TRBV27,CASRLRASGVTDTQYF,TGTGCCAGCCGCCTTAGGGCTAGCGGGGTCACAGATACGCAGTATTTT
.,TRBJ2-4,.,TRBV6-1,CASSERVGAAAKNIQYF,TGTGCCAGCAGTGAAAGGGTCGGGGCGGCGGCCAAAAACATTCAGTACTTC
TRBD1,TRBJ1-1,.,TRBV6-5,CASSYNRGTEAFF,TGTGCCAGCAGTTACAACAGGGGTACTGAAGCTTTCTTT
TRBD1,TRBJ2-7,.,TRBV28,CASQGAWYEQYF,TGTGCCAGCCAGGGGGCTTGGTACGAGCAGTACTTC
.,TRBJ2-7,once,TRBV27,CASMALTPTGEQYF,TGTGCCAGCATGGCCCTCACGCCAACGGGCGAGCAGTACTTC
.,TRBJ2-2,.,TRBV10-1,CASSPVVFTGELFF,TGCGCCAGCAGCCCCGTCGTATTCACCGGGGAGCTGTTTTTT
.,TRBJ2-7,.,TRBV7-2,CASSLAAVASYEQYF,TGTGCCAGCAGCTTAGCGGCCGTAGCCTCCTACGAGCAGTACTTC
.,TRBJ1-2,.,TRBV29-1,CSVVTDLYGYTF,TGCAGCGTAGTGACAGACCTCTATGGCTACACCTTC
.,TRBJ1-5,few,TRBV5-1,CASAEGDSNQPQHF,TGCGCCAGCGCGGAAGGGGATAGCAATCAGCCCCAGCATTTT
TRBD1,TRBJ2-7,.,TRBV6-5,CASSYGTGGYYEQYF,TGTGCCAGCAGTTACGGGACAGGGGGATATTACGAGCAGTACTTC
.,TRBJ1-2,.,TRBV15,CATSRDGRTAANYGYTF,TGTGCCACCAGCAGAGATGGTAGGACCGCTGCTAACTATGGCTACACCTTC
.,TRBJ2-4,.,TRBV5-6,CASSSYGVNIQYF,TGTGCCAGCAGCTCATATGGGGTAAACATTCAGTACTTC
TRBD1,TRBJ2-1,once,TRBV7-2,CASSLGPHFRDSSRNEQFF,TGTGCCAGCAGCTTAGGCCCGCACTTCCGGGACAGTAGTAGGAATGAGCAGTTCTTC
TRBD2,TRBJ2-4,once,TRBV5-4,CASSFSGGDPIQYF,TGTGCCAGCAGCTTTAGCGGGGGGGATCCCATTCAGTACTTC
.,TRBJ2-7,.,TRBV18,CASSPQAGVRDEQYF,TGTGCCAGCTCACCACAAGCAGGGGTGCGCGACGAGCAGTACTTC
TRBD1,TRBJ1-6,.,TRBV7-6,CASSRDRAPNNSPLHF,TGTGCCAGCAGCCGAGACAGGGCCCCTAATAATTCACCCCTCCACTTT
.,TRBJ1-6,once,TRBV18,CASSPPSSTRGSSPLHF,TGTGCCAGCTCACCACCTAGTTCGACGAGGGGAAGTTCACCCCTCCACTTT
.,TRBJ2-5,.,TRBV11-2,CASSPKGGTQYF,TGTGCCAGCAGCCCGAAGGGCGGGACCCAGTACTTC
.,TRBJ2-7,.,TRBV2,CASSERLEQYF,TGTGCCAGCAGTGAAAGGTTGGAGCAGTACTTC
TRBD2,TRBJ2-1,.,TRBV4-2,CASSQDELAGGREQFF,TGTGCCAGCAGCCAAGATGAACTAGCGGGGGGGCGGGAGCAGTTCTTC
TRBD1,TRBJ2-5,.,TRBV7-2,CASRDRGRSGETQYF,TGTGCCAGCAGGGACAGGGGGAGATCGGGAGAGACCCAGTACTTC
.,TRBJ2-5,.,TRBV7-3,CASSLQAGQGKTQYF,TGTGCCAGCAGCTTACAAGCAGGGCAAGGAAAGACCCAGTACTTC
.,TRBJ2-7,medium-sized,TRBV18,CASSRRQDLYEQYF,TGTGCCAGCTCACGCCGACAGGACCTCTACGAGCAGTACTTC
TRBD1,TRBJ1-2,.,TRBV14,CASSPQGASGYTF,TGTGCCAGCAGTCCGCAGGGGGCGTCTGGCTACACCTTC
.,TRBJ1-1,.,TRBV19,CASRSRVTEAFF,TGTGCCAGTAGATCCAGGGTCACTGAAGCTTTCTTT
.,TRBJ2-5,.,TRBV4-1,CASSLYDKGMGETQYF,TGCGCCAGCAGCCTATATGACAAGGGTATGGGAGAGACCCAGTACTTC
TRBD2,TRBJ2-7,.,TRBV6-6,CASSVAGESYEQYF,TGTGCCAGCAGTGTAGCGGGGGAGTCCTACGAGCAGTACTTC
TRBD2,TRBJ2-7,.,TRBV6-5,CASSYSLAGGREQYF,TGTGCCAGCAGTTACTCACTAGCGGGGGGGAGGGAGCAGTACTTC
.,TRBJ2-4,.,TRBV2,CASSLDALGAKNIQYF,TGTGCCAGCAGTCTTGATGCCCTAGGAGCCAAAAACATTCAGTACTTC
TRBD2,TRBJ2-3,.,TRBV4-2,CASSQNSGGSTDTQYF,TGTGCCAGCAGCCAAAATAGCGGGGGGAGCACAGATACGCAGTATTTT
TRBD2,TRBJ2-3,.,TRBV18,CASSRIAGVLADTQYF,TGTGCCAGCTCACGCATAGCGGGGGTATTAGCAGATACGCAGTATTTT
.,TRBJ2-1,.,TRBV6-6,CASSPTRNEQFF,TGTGCCAGCAGCCCTACAAGGAATGAGCAGTTCTTC
TRBD2,TRBJ2-5,once,TRBV5-6,CASSLGWALAGLETQYF,TGTGCCAGCAGCTTGGGTTGGGCACTAGCGGGGTTGGAGACCCAGTACTTC
.,TRBJ1-3,.,TRBV28,CASTYSTGNTIYF,TGTGCCAGCACTTACAGCACTGGAAACACCATATATTTT
.,TRBJ1-6,.,TRBV7-3,CASSLRRNNSPLHF,TGTGCCAGCAGCCTAAGGAGGAATAATTCACCCCTCCACTTT